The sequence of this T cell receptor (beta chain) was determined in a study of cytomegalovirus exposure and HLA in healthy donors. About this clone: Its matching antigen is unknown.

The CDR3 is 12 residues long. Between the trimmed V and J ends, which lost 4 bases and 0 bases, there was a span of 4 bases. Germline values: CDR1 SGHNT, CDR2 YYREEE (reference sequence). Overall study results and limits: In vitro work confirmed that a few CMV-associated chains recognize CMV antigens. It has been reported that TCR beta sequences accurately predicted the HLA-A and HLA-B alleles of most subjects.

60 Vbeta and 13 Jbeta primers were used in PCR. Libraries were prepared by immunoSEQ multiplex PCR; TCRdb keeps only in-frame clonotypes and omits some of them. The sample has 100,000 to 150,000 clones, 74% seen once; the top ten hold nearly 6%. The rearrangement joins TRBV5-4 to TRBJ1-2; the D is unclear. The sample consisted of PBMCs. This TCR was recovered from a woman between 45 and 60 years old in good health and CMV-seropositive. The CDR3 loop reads CASSTTNYGYTF. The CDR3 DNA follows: TGTGCCAGCAGCACAACTAACTATGGCTACACCTTC.